The sequence of this T cell receptor beta chain was determined in a study of human T cells and chemical hapten exposure. Study as a whole: In the sensitization step, 2% DPC was placed on around 2 cm by around 2 cm of upper inner arm skin.

The CDR3 extends over 15 amino acids. From germline, CDR1 is MDHEN and CDR2 SYDVKM. V dropped 3 bases and J dropped 4 bases, with 14 bases sitting between them. Individual cDNA molecules (in the library) carried attached unique molecular identifiers. TCRdb reanalysed the RACE reads using MiXCR and keeps one entry per CDR3 protein. This sample carries around 200,000 distinct CDR3 sequences, roughly 30% of them seen once, and the ten largest clones take roughly 3%. This sample's time point: pre-sensitization, week 0. Treatment of the sample: therapeutic diphenylcyclopropenone sensitization with weekly scalp DPC.

The clonotype originates from a woman in her 30s with alopecia areata. Some clones in this sample may be carry-over from other donors' samples. The gene calls are TRBV28 and TRBJ2-3, with D maybe TRBD2 (6 bases). Material: whole blood, obtained in connection with sensitization to the hapten diphenylcyclopropenone (DPC). The CDR3 here is CASSFGSPGADTQYF. Written as DNA, the CDR3 is TGTGCCAGCAGTTTCGGGAGTCCCGGGGCAGATACGCAGTATTTT.